This T cell receptor beta chain was obtained from a study of control samples from healthy donors and cancer patients. This table comes from immunoSEQ multiplex PCR, and its TCRdb copy is limited to in-frame clones, with some not included. The sample carries approximately 58,000 clones, 87% recorded once. Germline trimming cut 2 bases from V and 7 bases from J; bases unmatched to any gene: 3. Per the germline V gene, CDR1 is SEHNR and CDR2 is FQNEAQ (reference sequence). CDR3 length equals 13 residues. The chain carries TRBV7-9 and TRBJ2-7; 9 bases are a match to TRBD1. The TCR comes from a woman in her sixties with lung cancer. Sequences were obtained from PBMCs. DNA of the CDR3: TGTGCCAGCAGCTTAACAGGGGGCCGGGAGCAGTACTTC. This sequence encodes CASSLTGGREQYF. Supplemented by reference TRBV7-9 and TRBJ2-7, the full variable domain reads DTGVSQNPRHKITKRGQNVTFRCDPISEHNRLYWYRQTLGQGPEFLTYFQNEAQLEKSRLLSDRFSAERPKGSFSTLEIQRTEQGDSAMYLCASSLTGGREQYFGPGTRLTVT.